The TCR beta chain under discussion was sequenced for a study of blood T cell repertoires in COVID-19. Study in general: The United States, Italy and Spain provided the acute and convalescent COVID-19 samples. PBMCs, B-cell-depleted T cells, or T cells were the source of the cDNA or gDNA that made up the material.

This CDR3 is 16 amino acids long. Per the germline V gene, CDR1 is SGHTA and CDR2 is FQGNSA. Trimming took 4 bases from V and 7 from J; bases not matched to a gene: 11. The Seattle site enrolled patients during active infection and followed them longitudinally. Original methodology: It was from reference gene primer amplification that nucleated cell counts were estimated. This table comes from immunoSEQ multiplex PCR, and its TCRdb copy is limited to in-frame clones, with some not included. V, J and clone size are taken as reported in that table, and D and trimming were inferred from the DNA itself. The table has about 180,000 clones, under 90% seen once.

The sample taken for sequencing was peripheral blood. This receptor was obtained from a person between 65 and 79 years old with COVID-19, enrolled during active disease. J is TRBJ1-4 and V is TRBV7-2, with 8 bases aligning to TRBD1. The CDR3 DNA reads TGTGCCAGCAGCTCAGTAAGGACAGGGTTGGCTGAAAAACTGTTTTTT. Encoded protein: CASSSVRTGLAEKLFF.